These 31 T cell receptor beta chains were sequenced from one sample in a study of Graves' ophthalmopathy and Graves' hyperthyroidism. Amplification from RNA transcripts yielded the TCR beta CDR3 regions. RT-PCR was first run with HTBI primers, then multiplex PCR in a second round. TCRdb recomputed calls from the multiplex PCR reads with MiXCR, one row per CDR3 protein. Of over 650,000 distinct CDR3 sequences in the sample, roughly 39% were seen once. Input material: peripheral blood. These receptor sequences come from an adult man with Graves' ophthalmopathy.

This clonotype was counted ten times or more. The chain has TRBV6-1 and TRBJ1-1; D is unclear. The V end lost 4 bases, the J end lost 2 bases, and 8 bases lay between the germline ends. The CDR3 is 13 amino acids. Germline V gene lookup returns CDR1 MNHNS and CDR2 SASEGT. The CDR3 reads CASSVDHNTEAFF. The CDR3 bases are TGTGCCAGCAGTGTGGACCATAACACTGAAGCTTTCTTT.

The CDR3 region is CASRGEGETYGYTF. The CDR3 DNA sequence: TGTGCCAGCAGAGGGGAGGGAGAAACATATGGCTACACCTTC. The rearrangement joins TRBV6-2 or TRBV6-3 to TRBJ1-2, with a possible D match to TRBD1 (5 bases). CDR3 length: 14 amino acids. Germline assignment: CDR1 MNHEY and CDR2 SVGEGT. Trimming took off 6 bases at V and 5 bases at J, with 16 bases between the two ends.

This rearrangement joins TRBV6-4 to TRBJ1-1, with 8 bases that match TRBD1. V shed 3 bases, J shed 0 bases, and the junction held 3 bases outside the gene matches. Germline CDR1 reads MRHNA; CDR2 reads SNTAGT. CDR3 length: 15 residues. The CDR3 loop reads CASSETGDMNTEAFF. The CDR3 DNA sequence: TGTGCCAGCAGTGAGACAGGGGATATGAACACTGAAGCTTTCTTT.

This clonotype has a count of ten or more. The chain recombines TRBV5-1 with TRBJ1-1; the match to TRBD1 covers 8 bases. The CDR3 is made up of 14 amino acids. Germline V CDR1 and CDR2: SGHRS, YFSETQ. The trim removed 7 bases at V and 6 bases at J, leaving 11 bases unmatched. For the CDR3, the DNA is TGCGCCAGCGGCGCAGGGGGCGATTTACCTGAAGCTTTCTTT. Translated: CASGAGGDLPEAFF. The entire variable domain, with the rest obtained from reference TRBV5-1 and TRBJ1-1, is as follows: KAGVTQTPRYLIKTRGQQVTLSCSPISGHRSVSWYQQTPGQGLQFLFEYFSETQRNKGNFPGRFSGRQFSNSRSEMNVSTLELGDSALYLCASGAGGDLPEAFFGQGTRLTVV.

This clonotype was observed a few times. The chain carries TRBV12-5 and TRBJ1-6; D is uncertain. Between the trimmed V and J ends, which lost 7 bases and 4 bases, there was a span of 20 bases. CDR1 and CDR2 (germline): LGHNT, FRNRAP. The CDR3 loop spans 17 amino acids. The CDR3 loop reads CASAITGSLVYNSPLHF. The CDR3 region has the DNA TGTGCTAGTGCCATTACCGGGAGCCTGGTTTATAATTCACCCCTCCACTTT.

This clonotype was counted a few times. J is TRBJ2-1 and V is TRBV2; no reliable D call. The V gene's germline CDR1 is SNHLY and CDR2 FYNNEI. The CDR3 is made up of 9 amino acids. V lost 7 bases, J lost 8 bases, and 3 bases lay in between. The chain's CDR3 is CASNDEQFF. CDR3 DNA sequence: TGTGCCAGCAACGATGAGCAGTTCTTC.

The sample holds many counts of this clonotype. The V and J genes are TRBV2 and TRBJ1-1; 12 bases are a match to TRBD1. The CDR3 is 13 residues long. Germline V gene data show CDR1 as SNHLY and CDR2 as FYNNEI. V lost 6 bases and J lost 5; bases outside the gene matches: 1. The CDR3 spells CASRGQGATEAFF. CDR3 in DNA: TGTGCCAGCAGGGGACAGGGGGCGACTGAAGCTTTCTTT.

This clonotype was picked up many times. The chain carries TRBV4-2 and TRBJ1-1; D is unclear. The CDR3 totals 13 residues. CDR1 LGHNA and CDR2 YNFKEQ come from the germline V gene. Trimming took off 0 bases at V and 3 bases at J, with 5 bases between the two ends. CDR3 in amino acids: CASSQDSYTEAFF. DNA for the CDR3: TGTGCCAGCAGCCAAGATAGCTACACTGAAGCTTTCTTT.

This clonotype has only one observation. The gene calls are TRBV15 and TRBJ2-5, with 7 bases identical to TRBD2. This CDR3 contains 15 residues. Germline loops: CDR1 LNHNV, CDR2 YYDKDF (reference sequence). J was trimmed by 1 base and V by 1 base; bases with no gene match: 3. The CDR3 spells CATSRVAGPQETQYF. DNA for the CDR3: TGTGCCACCAGCAGAGTAGCGGGCCCCCAAGAGACCCAGTACTTC.

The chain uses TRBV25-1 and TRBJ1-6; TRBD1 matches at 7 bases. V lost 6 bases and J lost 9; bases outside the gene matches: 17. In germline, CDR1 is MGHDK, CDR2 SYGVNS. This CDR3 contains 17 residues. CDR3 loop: CASSQDSGGAGGSPLHF. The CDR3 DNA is TGTGCCAGCAGCCAAGATAGCGGGGGGGCAGGGGGTTCACCCCTCCACTTT.

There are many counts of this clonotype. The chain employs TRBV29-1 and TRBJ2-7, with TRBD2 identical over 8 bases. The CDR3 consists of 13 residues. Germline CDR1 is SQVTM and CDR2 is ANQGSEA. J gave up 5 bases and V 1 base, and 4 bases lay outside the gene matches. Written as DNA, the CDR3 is TGCAGCGTTGAAGCGGGACTAGAACACGAGCAGTACTTC. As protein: CSVEAGLEHEQYF.

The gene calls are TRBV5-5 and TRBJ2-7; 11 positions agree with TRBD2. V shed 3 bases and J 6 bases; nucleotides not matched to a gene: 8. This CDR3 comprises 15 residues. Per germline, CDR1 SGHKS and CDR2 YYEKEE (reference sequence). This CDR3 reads CASSSLAGGNGEQYF. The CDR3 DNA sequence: TGTGCCAGCAGCTCCTTAGCGGGAGGGAACGGCGAGCAGTACTTC.

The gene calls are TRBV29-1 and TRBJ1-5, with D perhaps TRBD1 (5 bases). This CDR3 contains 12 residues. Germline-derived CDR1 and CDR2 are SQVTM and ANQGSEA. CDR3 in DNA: TGCAGTGGCGGGACCTCCAATCAGCCCCAGCATTTT. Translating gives CSGGTSNQPQHF.

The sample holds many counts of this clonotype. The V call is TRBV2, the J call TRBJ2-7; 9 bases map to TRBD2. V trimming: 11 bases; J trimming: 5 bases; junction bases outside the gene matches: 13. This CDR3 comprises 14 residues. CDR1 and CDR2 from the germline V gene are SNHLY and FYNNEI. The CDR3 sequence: CAPQAGGRAHEQYF. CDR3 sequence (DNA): TGTGCCCCCCAGGCCGGCGGGAGGGCCCACGAGCAGTACTTC.

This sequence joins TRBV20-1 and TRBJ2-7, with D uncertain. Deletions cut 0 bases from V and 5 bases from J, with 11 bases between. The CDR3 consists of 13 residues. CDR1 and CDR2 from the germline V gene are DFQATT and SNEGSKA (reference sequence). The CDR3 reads CSARDSPLNEQYF. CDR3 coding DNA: TGCAGTGCTAGAGATAGTCCCTTGAACGAGCAGTACTTC.

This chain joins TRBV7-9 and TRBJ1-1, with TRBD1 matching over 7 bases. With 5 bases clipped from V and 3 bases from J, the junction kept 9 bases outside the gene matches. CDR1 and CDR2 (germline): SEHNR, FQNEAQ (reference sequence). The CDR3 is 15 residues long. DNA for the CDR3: TGTGCCAGCAGCACATACAGGGGTGGGGACACTGAAGCTTTCTTT. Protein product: CASSTYRGGDTEAFF.

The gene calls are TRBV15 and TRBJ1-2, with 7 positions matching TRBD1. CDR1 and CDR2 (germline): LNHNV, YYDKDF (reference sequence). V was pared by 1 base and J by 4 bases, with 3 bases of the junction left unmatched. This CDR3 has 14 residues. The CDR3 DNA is TGTGCCACCAGCAGAGGCGGGACAGCCTATGGCTACACCTTC. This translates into CATSRGGTAYGYTF.

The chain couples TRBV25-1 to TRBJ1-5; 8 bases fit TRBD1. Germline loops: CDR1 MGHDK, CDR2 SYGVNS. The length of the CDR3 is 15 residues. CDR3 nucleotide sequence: TGTGCGCCCCGGGACAGGCGATATAGCAATCAGCCCCAGCATTTT. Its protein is CAPRDRRYSNQPQHF.

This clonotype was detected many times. CDR3 region: CASSRTRVPTNEKLFF. DNA of the CDR3: TGTGCCAGCAGTCGAACCAGGGTGCCAACTAATGAAAAACTGTTTTTT. This chain uses TRBV2 with TRBJ1-4; possibly TRBD1 for D (5 bases). Between the trimmed V and J ends, which lost 5 bases and 0 bases, there was a span of 13 bases. The CDR3 extends over 16 amino acids. Germline CDR1 and CDR2: SNHLY and FYNNEI.

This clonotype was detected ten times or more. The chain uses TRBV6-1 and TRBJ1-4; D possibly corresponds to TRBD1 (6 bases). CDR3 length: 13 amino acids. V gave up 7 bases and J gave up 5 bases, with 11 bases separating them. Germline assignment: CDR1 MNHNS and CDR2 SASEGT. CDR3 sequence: CASTGQGNEKLFF. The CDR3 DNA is TGTGCCAGCACCGGGCAGGGGAATGAAAAACTGTTTTTT.

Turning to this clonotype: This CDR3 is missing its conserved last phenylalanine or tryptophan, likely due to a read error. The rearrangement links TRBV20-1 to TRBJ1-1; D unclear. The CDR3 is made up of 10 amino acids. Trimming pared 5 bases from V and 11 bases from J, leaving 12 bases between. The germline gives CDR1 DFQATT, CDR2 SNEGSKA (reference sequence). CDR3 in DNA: TGCAGTGCTTTATCGGGAGTGGCTTTCCTT. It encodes CSALSGVAFL.

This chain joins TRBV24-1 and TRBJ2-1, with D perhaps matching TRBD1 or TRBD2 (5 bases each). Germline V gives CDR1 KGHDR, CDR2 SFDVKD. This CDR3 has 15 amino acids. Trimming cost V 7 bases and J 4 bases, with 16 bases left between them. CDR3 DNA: TGTGCCACCAGCGGGGCGGGCTCCCCGTACAATGAGCAGTTCTTC. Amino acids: CATSGAGSPYNEQFF.

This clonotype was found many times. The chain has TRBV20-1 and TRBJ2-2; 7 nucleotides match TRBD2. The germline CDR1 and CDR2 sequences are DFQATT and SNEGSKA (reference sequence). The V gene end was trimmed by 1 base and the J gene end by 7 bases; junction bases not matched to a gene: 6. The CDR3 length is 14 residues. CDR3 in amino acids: CSARGLAAGGELFF. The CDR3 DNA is TGCAGTGCTAGAGGGCTAGCGGCGGGCGGGGAGCTGTTTTTT.

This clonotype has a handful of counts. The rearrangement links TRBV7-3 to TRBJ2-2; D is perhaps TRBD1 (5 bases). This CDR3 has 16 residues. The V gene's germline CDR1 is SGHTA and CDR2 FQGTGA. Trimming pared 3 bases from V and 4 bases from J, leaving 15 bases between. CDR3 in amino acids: CASSFSGMGSTGELFF. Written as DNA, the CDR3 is TGTGCCAGCAGCTTCTCAGGGATGGGCAGCACCGGGGAGCTGTTTTTT.

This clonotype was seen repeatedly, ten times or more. CDR3 in DNA: TGCAGTGCTAGAGGGCGCATGACAGGGGGCGCTTACGAGCAGTACTTC. Translating it yields CSARGRMTGGAYEQYF. The rearrangement links TRBV20-1 to TRBJ2-7; the match to TRBD1 covers 10 bases. The V gene's germline CDR1 is DFQATT and CDR2 SNEGSKA (reference sequence). After removal of 1 base from V and 4 bases from J, the junction contained 10 bases not matched to a gene. This CDR3 is built from 16 residues.

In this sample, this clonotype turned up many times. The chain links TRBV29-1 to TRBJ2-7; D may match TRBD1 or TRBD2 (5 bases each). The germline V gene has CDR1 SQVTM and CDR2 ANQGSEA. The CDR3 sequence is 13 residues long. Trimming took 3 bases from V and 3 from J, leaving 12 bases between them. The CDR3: CSVDQGPYYEQYF. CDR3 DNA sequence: TGCAGCGTTGATCAGGGACCTTACTACGAGCAGTACTTC.

CDR3 amino acids: CATSSVEGEANYGYTF. The CDR3 DNA is TGTGCCACCAGCAGCGTAGAGGGGGAGGCTAACTATGGCTACACCTTC. The chain carries TRBV15 and TRBJ1-2; D might be TRBD1 (6 bases). CDR1 and CDR2 from the germline V gene are LNHNV and YYDKDF (reference sequence). The CDR3 sequence is 16 residues long. Deletions cut 3 bases from V and 0 bases from J, with 14 bases between.

The chain's CDR3 is CASSRGTAYQETQYF. CDR3 in DNA: TGTGCCAGCAGCCGTGGGACAGCGTACCAAGAGACCCAGTACTTC. The chain carries TRBV10-3 and TRBJ2-5; 7 nucleotides align to TRBD1. The CDR3 totals 15 residues. CDR1 is ENHRY, CDR2 SYGVKD, per germline. The ends lost 10 bases at V and 0 bases at J; junction bases unmatched: 11.

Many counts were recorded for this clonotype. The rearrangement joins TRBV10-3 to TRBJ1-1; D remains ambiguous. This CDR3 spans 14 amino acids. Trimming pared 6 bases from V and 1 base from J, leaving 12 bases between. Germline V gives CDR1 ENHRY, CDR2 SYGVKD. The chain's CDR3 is CAIRRTEGNTEAFF. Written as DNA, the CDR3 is TGTGCCATCAGAAGAACAGAAGGGAACACTGAAGCTTTCTTT.

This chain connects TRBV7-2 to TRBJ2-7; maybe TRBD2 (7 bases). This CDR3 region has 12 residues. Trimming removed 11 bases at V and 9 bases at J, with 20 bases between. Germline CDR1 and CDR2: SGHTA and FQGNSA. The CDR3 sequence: CAVGGDSTMQYF. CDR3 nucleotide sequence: TGTGCCGTAGGGGGGGATTCAACTATGCAGTACTTC.

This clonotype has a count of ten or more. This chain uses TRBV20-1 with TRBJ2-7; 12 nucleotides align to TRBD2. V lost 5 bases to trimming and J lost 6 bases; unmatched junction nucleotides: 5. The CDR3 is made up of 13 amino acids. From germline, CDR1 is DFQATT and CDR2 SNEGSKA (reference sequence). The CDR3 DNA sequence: TGCAGTGCTCGACTAGCGGGAGTGGGCGAGCAGTACTTC. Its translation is CSARLAGVGEQYF.